This entry concerns a single T cell receptor (beta chain). Antigen specificity is unknown. This specimen comes from a study of lymphopenia after photon versus proton radiotherapy. Germline CDR1 SEHNR, CDR2 FQNEAQ (reference sequence). The CDR3 is made up of 16 amino acids. Trimming at V came to 2 bases and at J to 2 bases, leaving 4 bases not matched to a gene. Sequencing used immunoSEQ multiplex PCR; TCRdb keeps in-frame clones, though not all of them. This table has approximately 160,000 clones, about nine tenths appearing once. Study-wide points: After the lymphocyte nadir, photon-treated repertoires showed oligoclonal expansion, especially of CD8+ Temra cells. Proton therapy kept repertoires fairly stable, unlike photons, which gained effector/memory cells. Authors raise, but do not show, better survival with proton therapy.

V is TRBV7-9 and J is TRBJ2-4; TRBD2 agrees at 9 bases. The source of this sequence is a man aged 45 to 65 with gastric cancer. The sample consisted of peripheral blood, taken from a patient treated with photon-based radiotherapy. As DNA, the CDR3 is TGTGCCAGCAGCTTATTGGCGGGAGGGCCCAAAAACATTCAGTACTTC. Translated, it gives CASSLLAGGPKNIQYF.